The next 7 T cell receptor beta chains were all read from a single sample in a study of CD8 T cells in ankylosing spondylitis. TCRdb recomputed calls from the 5' RACE reads with MiXCR, one row per CDR3 protein. The sample records about 320,000 distinct CDR3 sequences, approximately 10% being singletons. Source material: blood, either unsorted or a sorted T cell fraction (not recorded which). These receptors were taken from a female donor with ankylosing spondylitis or in good health (not recorded which).

The chain recombines TRBV20-1 with TRBJ1-1; 7 bases agree with TRBD1. Trimming cost V 6 bases and J 0 bases; bases outside gene matches: 4. This CDR3 has 13 residues. Germline values: CDR1 DFQATT, CDR2 SNEGSKA (reference sequence). The CDR3 DNA sequence: TGCAGTGCCGAAACAGGGGTGAACACTGAAGCTTTCTTT. Its protein is CSAETGVNTEAFF.

In this sample, this clonotype turned up many times. The chain joins TRBV5-1 to TRBJ2-7; D call uncertain. Germline CDR1 reads SGHRS; CDR2 reads YFSETQ. The length of the CDR3 is 16 residues. V lost 2 bases and J 0 bases, leaving 15 bases between the germline ends. The CDR3 loop is CASSFLDITYSYEQYF. CDR3 in DNA: TGCGCCAGCAGCTTCTTGGATATCACTTACTCCTACGAGCAGTACTTC.

This clonotype was found a few times. The chain combines TRBV7-2 with TRBJ2-3; D is ambiguous. The CDR3 covers 22 residues. Germline V CDR1 and CDR2: SGHTA, FQGNSA. The V and J ends lost 6 bases and 1 base respectively, with 35 bases between them. The CDR3 here is CASSYNVSSSRSLPVGTDTQYF. In nucleotides, the CDR3 is TGTGCCAGCAGTTACAATGTCTCCTCGTCAAGGTCCCTCCCAGTCGGCACAGATACGCAGTATTTT.

This clonotype showed up just a few times. The chain combines TRBV11-2 with TRBJ2-1; 11 bases align to TRBD1. Germline trimming cut 3 bases from V and 9 bases from J; bases unmatched to any gene: 13. In germline, CDR1 is SGHAT, CDR2 FQNNGV. The CDR3 totals 17 residues. CDR3 residues: CASSFLSSGTGGSEQFF. In DNA form, the CDR3 reads TGTGCCAGCAGCTTCCTATCCTCCGGGACAGGGGGATCTGAGCAGTTCTTC.

In its sample, this clonotype was seen many times. The chain employs TRBV29-1 and TRBJ1-5; D unresolved. Trimming shortened V by 6 bases and J by 0 bases, and 9 bases separated the two germline ends. From germline, CDR1 is SQVTM and CDR2 ANQGSEA. This CDR3 contains 13 residues. The CDR3 sequence: CSVRDDSNQPQHF. The DNA of the CDR3 is TGCAGCGTCCGGGATGATAGCAATCAGCCCCAGCATTTT.

The chain has TRBV5-1 and TRBJ1-1, with D tentatively TRBD1 (5 bases). The CDR3 runs 15 residues. The germline V and J ends were trimmed by 4 bases and 0 bases, with 13 bases remaining between them. The V gene's germline CDR1 is SGHRS and CDR2 YFSETQ. The CDR3 coding sequence is TGCGCCAGCAGCCCGGGACGGAGGTTGAACACTGAAGCTTTCTTT. Its translation is CASSPGRRLNTEAFF.

This clonotype occurred many times. This chain links TRBV7-9 with TRBJ2-4; D remains unclear. V gave up 5 bases and J gave up 8 bases, with 16 bases separating them. This CDR3 has 14 amino acids. The germline gives CDR1 SEHNR, CDR2 FQNEAQ (reference sequence). The chain's CDR3 is CASSAGSSPYIQYF. The CDR3 DNA follows: TGTGCCAGCAGCGCCGGTAGTTCTCCTTACATTCAGTACTTC.